This entry concerns a single T cell receptor (beta chain). These data come from a study of blood T cell repertoires in COVID-19. The CDR3 has 12 residues. The V end was cut by 1 base, the J end by 9 bases, with 9 bases between. Germline loops: CDR1 LGHDT, CDR2 YNNKEL (reference sequence). Sequenced by immunoSEQ multiplex PCR; TCRdb stores in-frame clones only, minus some. Seen here are roughly 300,000 clones, about 90% observed once, and the top ten hold 1%. The TCR was taken from a woman in her 30s who had recovered from COVID-19. The chain has TRBV3-1 (or the pseudogene TRBV3-2) and TRBJ2-5; D is perhaps TRBD2 (5 bases). Sequencing was carried out using PBMCs or T cells enriched from blood (not recorded which). The chain's CDR3 is CASSQGETAQYF. DNA for the CDR3: TGTGCCAGCAGCCAAGGGGAGACGGCCCAGTACTTC.